These 10 T cell receptor beta chains came from one sample sequenced in a study of PD-1 blockade in classical Hodgkin lymphoma. Time point reported: newly diagnosed, previously untreated cHL patient sample. Measured with immunoSEQ multiplex PCR; TCRdb has only the in-frame clones, and not every one. This table has about 21,000 clones, roughly 94% appearing once. The material sequenced was peripheral blood mononuclear cells (PBMCs). These receptors were obtained from a human donor with classical Hodgkin lymphoma.

The gene calls are TRBV7-6 and TRBJ1-1; D gene unclear. The CDR3 has 14 amino acids. Deletions cut 3 bases from V and 0 bases from J, with 8 bases between. From germline, CDR1 is SGHVS and CDR2 FNYEAQ. The CDR3 DNA reads as TGTGCCAGCAGCTTGGGAGGTATGAACACTGAAGCTTTCTTT. This codes for CASSLGGMNTEAFF.

The genes are TRBV4-2 and TRBJ1-5; a weak D match, TRBD1 (6 bases). The CDR3 has 17 residues. Trimming removed 1 base from V and 6 bases from J, with 19 bases in between. CDR1 and CDR2 from the germline V gene are LGHNA and YNFKEQ. CDR3 DNA sequence: TGTGCCAGCAGCCAAGTCAGTCGGGGGGCGCGCGGTCAGCCCCAGCATTTT. Translation: CASSQVSRGARGQPQHF.

This chain links TRBV7-2 with TRBJ2-7, with D unclear. V shed 2 bases and J shed 0 bases, with 8 bases lying between them. CDR1 and CDR2 (germline): SGHTA, FQGNSA. The CDR3 has 14 residues. The CDR3 DNA reads TGTGCCAGCAGCTTAAGTCAGTACTCCTACGAGCAGTACTTC. This codes for CASSLSQYSYEQYF.

This clone was counted a single time. V gene TRBV6-5 combines with J gene TRBJ2-7; D unclear. This CDR3 contains 15 residues. V was pared by 0 bases and J by 1 base, with 10 bases between. The germline V gene has CDR1 MNHEY and CDR2 SVGAGI. CDR3 coding DNA: TGTGCCAGCAGTTACTCGAAGATGGGTTCCTACGAGCAGTACTTC. Translated: CASSYSKMGSYEQYF.

The chain uses TRBV4-3 and TRBJ2-1; 7 nucleotides align to TRBD2. This CDR3 has 14 residues. CDR1 and CDR2 (germline): LGHNA, YSLEER. Trimming cost V 4 bases and J 5 bases; bases outside gene matches: 5. CDR3 coding DNA: TGCGCCAGCAGCCGTCGGGGGGACGACAATGAGCAGTTCTTC. Encoded protein: CASSRRGDDNEQFF.

The rearrangement uses TRBV18 and TRBJ1-5; D is possibly TRBD1 (5 bases). The CDR3 covers 14 residues. Per germline, CDR1 KGHSH and CDR2 LQKENI. V was pared by 4 bases and J by 0 bases, with 7 bases between. The CDR3 DNA sequence: TGTGCCAGCTCACGAGGGACTAGCAATCAGCCCCAGCATTTT. It specifies CASSRGTSNQPQHF.

The J gene is TRBJ2-3, the V gene TRBV6-8; 7 bases line up with TRBD2. Germline CDR1 MNHGY, CDR2 SAAAGT. With V trimmed by 6 bases and J by 1 base, 1 base remained unmatched. The CDR3 runs to 13 residues. The CDR3 DNA reads as TGTGCCAGCAGGCTAGCGGGCACAGATACGCAGTATTTT. Its protein product is CASRLAGTDTQYF.

This clone has just one count. The rearrangement joins TRBV28 to TRBJ1-5; 7 bases are a match to TRBD1. The trim removed 7 bases at V and 5 bases at J, leaving 14 bases unmatched. Looked up from germline, CDR1 is MDHEN and CDR2 is SYDVKM. This CDR3 spans 16 amino acids. The CDR3 region is CASIHRQGSIYQPQHF. CDR3 nucleotide sequence: TGTGCCAGCATCCACCGACAGGGATCAATCTATCAGCCCCAGCATTTT.

The CDR3 sequence: CASLGGSRELFF. The CDR3 DNA reads as TGCGCCAGCCTAGGGGGGAGCCGGGAGCTGTTTTTT. The V and J genes are TRBV4-1 and TRBJ2-2, with D possibly called TRBD1 or TRBD2 (6 bases each). Germline loops: CDR1 MGHRA, CDR2 YSYEKL. V was trimmed by 8 bases and J by 9 bases, leaving 13 bases between them. The CDR3 extends over 12 amino acids.

This clone has just one count. This CDR3 reads CASSQPTGFEQYF. CDR3 DNA: TGCGCCAGCAGCCAACCGACAGGGTTCGAGCAGTACTTC. The rearrangement links TRBV5-1 to TRBJ2-7, with TRBD1 identical over 7 bases. Trimming cost V 4 bases and J 6 bases; bases outside gene matches: 7. The CDR3 contains 13 residues. Germline V gene data show CDR1 as SGHRS and CDR2 as YFSETQ.